These 13 T cell receptor beta chains originate from one sample sequenced in a study of long-term antiretroviral therapy in people with HIV. Survey-level resolution applied to immunoSEQ assay v3.0. The table came from immunoSEQ multiplex PCR; TCRdb's copy has only in-frame clones and leaves some out. The sample holds about 16,000 clones, roughly 81% seen once. The specimen was unsorted PBMCs, collected 0.5 years after starting antiretroviral therapy. The receptors here all came from a woman aged 40 to 49 with HIV.

This chain uses TRBV6-1 with TRBJ2-7, with D tentatively TRBD1 (5 bases). Germline loops: CDR1 MNHNS, CDR2 SASEGT. The CDR3 consists of 16 residues. The ends were cut back, 2 bases at V and 0 bases at J, with 14 bases in the middle. This chain's CDR3 is CASSELTGLLSYEQYF. In DNA form, the CDR3 reads TGTGCCAGCAGTGAACTAACAGGCCTCCTCTCCTACGAGCAGTACTTC.

The chain joins TRBV5-5 to TRBJ1-1; perhaps TRBD1 as D (5 bases). CDR1 and CDR2 from the germline V gene are SGHKS and YYEKEE (reference sequence). This CDR3 is built from 13 residues. V lost 2 bases and J lost 1, with 6 bases in between. The CDR3 nucleotides are TGTGCCAGCAGCTTCGACAGGAACACTGAAGCTTTCTTT. It is translated as CASSFDRNTEAFF.

The rearrangement uses TRBV28 and TRBJ2-7; 8 bases align to TRBD2. V lost 5 bases and J lost 3; bases outside the gene matches: 3. The CDR3 consists of 13 residues. Germline V CDR1 and CDR2: MDHEN, SYDVKM. As DNA, the CDR3 is TGTGCCAGCAGTCCCGGGACTAGCTACGAGCAGTACTTC. It encodes CASSPGTSYEQYF. Based on the CDR3 plus reference TRBV28 and TRBJ2-7, the full variable domain is DVKVTQSSRYLVKRTGEKVFLECVQDMDHENMFWYRQDPGLGLRLIYFSYDVKMKEKGDIPEGYSVSREKKERFSLILESASTNQTSMYLCASSPGTSYEQYFGPGTRLTVT.

The rearrangement joins TRBV18 to TRBJ2-3; no firm D call. The CDR3 spans 14 residues. Trimming removed 3 bases at V and 6 bases at J, with 13 bases between. Per germline, CDR1 KGHSH and CDR2 LQKENI. The CDR3 is CASSPPLLSDTQYF. For the CDR3, the DNA is TGTGCCAGCTCACCTCCCCTCTTATCCGATACGCAGTATTTT.

This sequence joins TRBV2 and TRBJ2-5; D unresolved. This CDR3 has 10 amino acids. V dropped 6 bases and J dropped 5 bases, with 4 bases sitting between them. CDR1 SNHLY and CDR2 FYNNEI come from the germline V gene. The CDR3 region is CASRRETQYF. DNA for the CDR3: TGTGCCAGCAGGCGGGAGACCCAGTACTTC.

A few counts support this clone. The J gene is TRBJ1-5, the V gene TRBV19; D is unresolved. This CDR3 spans 14 amino acids. Looked up from germline, CDR1 is LNHDA and CDR2 is SQIVND (reference sequence). The V gene lost 3 bases and the J gene lost 3 bases, with 9 bases spanning the gap. The CDR3 region has the DNA TGTGCCAGTAGTATCGGAGAGAACAATCAGCCCCAGCATTTT. As protein: CASSIGENNQPQHF.

The genes are TRBV28 and TRBJ2-7; D perhaps matches TRBD2 (5 bases). Per the germline V gene, CDR1 is MDHEN and CDR2 is SYDVKM. V lost 2 bases and J lost 0, with 11 bases in between. This CDR3 comprises 15 residues. The CDR3 loop reads CASSLRGSLSYEQYF. The DNA of the CDR3 is TGTGCCAGCAGTTTACGAGGGTCCCTCTCCTACGAGCAGTACTTC.

This chain joins TRBV13 and TRBJ1-3; D is unclear. Germline loops: CDR1 PRHDT, CDR2 FYEKMQ (reference sequence). The CDR3 spans 14 residues. With 1 base removed from V and 3 bases from J, the gap between germline ends came to 7 bases. In DNA, the CDR3 is TGTGCCAGCAGCTTAGTCAGCGGTGGAAACACCATATATTTT. Amino acids: CASSLVSGGNTIYF.

The rearrangement links TRBV19 to TRBJ2-7; 11 bases line up with TRBD2. The CDR3 consists of 15 residues. The germline CDR1 and CDR2 sequences are LNHDA and SQIVND (reference sequence). The trim removed 5 bases at V and 3 bases at J, leaving 6 bases unmatched. This chain's CDR3 is CASSASGTSGYEQYF. DNA for the CDR3: TGTGCCAGTAGTGCCTCCGGGACTAGCGGCTACGAGCAGTACTTC.

The CDR3 DNA reads as TGTGCCAGCAGCGTAGGAGGAGGGAGCACAGATACGCAGTATTTT. This codes for CASSVGGGSTDTQYF. V and J are TRBV9 and TRBJ2-3, with D possibly being TRBD2 (6 bases). V was shortened by 0 bases and J by 0 bases, with 8 bases between the two germline ends. Germline lookup yields CDR1 SGDLS and CDR2 YYNGEE. The CDR3 is made up of 15 amino acids. The full variable domain, with the rest looked up from reference TRBV9 and TRBJ2-3, is DSGVTQTPKHLITATGQRVTLRCSPRSGDLSVYWYQQSLDQGLQFLIQYYNGEERAKGNILERFSAQQFPDLHSELNLSSLELGDSALYFCASSVGGGSTDTQYFGPGTRLTVL.

Here the CDR3 DNA reads TGCGCCAGCAGCTTGCGGGGGCAGGAAAGCTCCTACAATGAGCAGTTCTTC. Its protein is CASSLRGQESSYNEQFF. This chain joins TRBV5-1 and TRBJ2-1, with D perhaps given as TRBD1 or TRBD2 (6 bases each). CDR1 is SGHRS and CDR2 is YFSETQ in the germline V gene. The V end was cut by 1 base, the J end by 0 bases, with 14 bases between. The CDR3 totals 17 residues.

This clone was counted a single time. The V call is TRBV10-2, the J call TRBJ2-1, with 12 bases identical to TRBD2. The J segment lost 4 bases and the V segment lost 6 bases, leaving 1 base of the junction unmatched. Germline-derived CDR1 and CDR2 are WSHSY and SAAADI. The CDR3 is 14 residues long. In DNA, the CDR3 is TGCGCCAGCAGCGGGACTAGCGGGTACAATGAGCAGTTCTTC. The encoded protein is CASSGTSGYNEQFF.

V is TRBV7-8 and J is TRBJ1-1; no clear D gene. The CDR3 is made up of 13 amino acids. CDR1 SGHVS and CDR2 FQNEAQ come from the germline V gene. The ends were cut back, 5 bases at V and 7 bases at J, with 14 bases in the middle. The CDR3 region is CASSRGVFVEAFF. CDR3 DNA sequence: TGTGCCAGCAGCCGAGGCGTATTTGTTGAAGCTTTCTTT.